This paragraph reports one T cell receptor (beta chain). Source study methods: The assay estimated nucleated cells by amplifying reference gene primers. The protocol was immunoSEQ multiplex PCR, while the TCRdb copy is restricted to in-frame clones and leaves out a portion. V and J calls plus clone size are reproduced from that table; the DNA served to infer D and trimming. The data contain about 210,000 clones, 85% to 90% of them singletons. The entry originates in a study of blood T cell repertoires in COVID-19. As for the study in general: Collection of acute and convalescent COVID-19 samples took place in the United States, Italy and Spain. Sources were T cells, B-cell-depleted T cells, or PBMCs; the material itself was cDNA or gDNA.

V was clipped by 5 bases and J by 2 bases; unmatched bases: 8. Germline loops: CDR1 SEHNR, CDR2 FQNEAQ (reference sequence). The CDR3 spans 15 residues. The TCR sequence derives from a man aged 18 to 30 with active or convalescent COVID-19. V and J are TRBV7-9 and TRBJ2-7, with 8 nucleotides matching TRBD1. Sequencing was performed on peripheral blood. This CDR3 is CASSPSGQGPYEQYF. CDR3 DNA: TGTGCCAGCAGCCCTTCCGGACAGGGACCCTACGAGCAGTACTTC.